One sample yielded the 21 T cell receptor beta chains listed below, sequenced in a study of blood T cell repertoires in COVID-19. Produced via immunoSEQ multiplex PCR; TCRdb's table is partial and in-frame only. The data show roughly 160,000 clones, with about 84% seen just once and about 5% held by the top ten. Material: PBMCs or T cells enriched from blood (not recorded which). The receptors here all came from a woman in her thirties or forties with acute COVID-19.

This rearrangement joins TRBV27 to TRBJ2-1; D possibly corresponds to TRBD2 (5 bases). Trimming removed 6 bases from V and 0 bases from J, with 15 bases in between. The germline gives CDR1 MNHEY, CDR2 SMNVEV (reference sequence). CDR3 size: 16 residues. CDR3: CASRNTGSYSYNEQFF. CDR3 nucleotides: TGTGCCAGCAGGAACACGGGGTCCTACTCCTACAATGAGCAGTTCTTC.

The genes are TRBV6-5 and TRBJ2-2; D perhaps matches TRBD2 (6 bases). CDR1 and CDR2 from the germline V gene are MNHEY and SVGAGI. The CDR3 is 15 residues long. The V end lost 6 bases, the J end lost 8 bases, and 19 bases lay between the germline ends. The CDR3 reads CASRPPGLPSGELFF. In nucleotides, the CDR3 is TGTGCCAGCAGACCCCCGGGACTGCCGTCGGGGGAGCTGTTTTTT.

The chain has TRBV5-1 and TRBJ2-3; D ambiguous. From germline, CDR1 is SGHRS and CDR2 YFSETQ. The V gene lost 2 bases and the J gene lost 2 bases, with 12 bases spanning the gap. CDR3 length equals 15 residues. In DNA, the CDR3 is TGCGCCAGCAGCTTCGCACAGCCTGTCACAGATACGCAGTATTTT. As protein: CASSFAQPVTDTQYF.

This clone appeared once. The rearrangement uses TRBV2 and TRBJ1-3; possibly TRBD1 for D (5 bases). V dropped 4 bases and J dropped 2 bases, with 18 bases sitting between them. The CDR3 runs to 17 residues. CDR1 and CDR2 (germline): SNHLY, FYNNEI. CDR3 sequence (DNA): TGTGCCAGCAGTGGAGCAGGACAAAGTTTCGCTGGAAACACCATATATTTT. Residues: CASSGAGQSFAGNTIYF.

V usage is TRBV3-1 (or the pseudogene TRBV3-2) and J usage is TRBJ2-3; tentatively, D is TRBD2 (6 bases). Germline values: CDR1 LGHDT, CDR2 YNNKEL (reference sequence). This CDR3 spans 15 amino acids. V was shortened by 2 bases and J by 2 bases, with 11 bases between the two germline ends. This CDR3 is CASSQIGLNTDTQYF. The CDR3 DNA reads TGTGCCAGCAGCCAAATTGGACTAAACACAGATACGCAGTATTTT.

This clone turned up a few times. This chain connects TRBV9 to TRBJ2-6; 9 bases map to TRBD1. V shed 6 bases and J 0 bases; nucleotides not matched to a gene: 10. The germline gives CDR1 SGDLS, CDR2 YYNGEE. The CDR3 runs 18 residues. CDR3 protein: CASTRRGQGISGANVLTF. In DNA form, the CDR3 reads TGTGCCAGCACCCGGAGGGGACAGGGCATCTCTGGGGCCAACGTCCTGACTTTC.

The gene calls are TRBV5-4 and TRBJ2-3, with D hard to call. The germline V gene encodes CDR1 SGHNT and CDR2 YYREEE (reference sequence). CDR3 length equals 15 residues. V was trimmed by 2 bases and J by 0 bases, leaving 10 bases between them. The CDR3 sequence is CASSLGGASTDTQYF. CDR3 in DNA: TGTGCCAGCAGCTTAGGCGGAGCTAGCACAGATACGCAGTATTTT.

This chain links TRBV11-3 with TRBJ2-5, with 9 bases lining up with TRBD1. The CDR3 consists of 16 residues. Germline-derived CDR1 and CDR2 are SGHNT and YENEEA. J lost 1 base, V lost 5 bases, and 8 bases had no gene match. The CDR3 DNA is TGTGCCAGCAGCCTTCGGACAGGGGCCATCCAAGAGACCCAGTACTTC. Translated: CASSLRTGAIQETQYF.

J is TRBJ1-3 and V is TRBV27; no firm D call. This CDR3 contains 13 residues. Germline V gene lookup returns CDR1 MNHEY and CDR2 SMNVEV (reference sequence). Trimming took 5 bases from V and 4 from J, leaving 9 bases between them. CDR3 nucleotide sequence: TGTGCCAGCAGTCCGCTACAGGGAAACACCATATATTTT. It yields the protein CASSPLQGNTIYF.

This sequence joins TRBV9 and TRBJ2-2, with 9 bases aligning to TRBD1. V shed 6 bases, J shed 1 base, and the junction held 7 bases outside the gene matches. Germline-derived CDR1 and CDR2 are SGDLS and YYNGEE. The CDR3 runs to 16 residues. DNA for the CDR3: TGTGCCAGCACCAACCAGACAGGGGGGAACACCGGGGAGCTGTTTTTT. Protein: CASTNQTGGNTGELFF.

This chain's CDR3 is CASSFSGRLRSGANVLTF. The CDR3 coding sequence is TGTGCCAGCAGTTTCAGCGGGAGGCTTCGATCCGGGGCCAACGTCCTGACTTTC. The gene calls are TRBV28 and TRBJ2-6, with 9 bases identical to TRBD2. The V segment lost 3 bases and the J segment 4 bases; nucleotides outside the gene matches: 10. The CDR3 covers 18 residues. Germline CDR1 reads MDHEN; CDR2 reads SYDVKM. Full variable domain (rest looked up from reference TRBV28 and TRBJ2-6): DVKVTQSSRYLVKRTGEKVFLECVQDMDHENMFWYRQDPGLGLRLIYFSYDVKMKEKGDIPEGYSVSREKKERFSLILESASTNQTSMYLCASSFSGRLRSGANVLTFGAGSRLTVL.

This clone was counted between two and nine times. J is TRBJ2-7 and V is TRBV5-1, with 7 nucleotides matching TRBD1. The length of the CDR3 is 14 residues. The germline V gene encodes CDR1 SGHRS and CDR2 YFSETQ. V lost 4 bases to trimming and J lost 4 bases; unmatched junction nucleotides: 8. CDR3 amino acids: CASSPGQAPYEQYF. The DNA of the CDR3 is TGCGCCAGCAGCCCTGGACAGGCCCCGTACGAGCAGTACTTC.

V and J are TRBV13 and TRBJ2-7; TRBD2 might be the D (5 bases). Germline loops: CDR1 PRHDT, CDR2 FYEKMQ (reference sequence). V was pared by 2 bases and J by 3 bases, with 20 bases between. The CDR3 has 17 residues. This CDR3 reads CASSLPPGWRPLYEQYV. CDR3 in DNA: TGTGCCAGCAGCTTACCCCCCGGTTGGAGGCCCCTCTACGAGCAGTACGTC.

The chain carries TRBV12-3 or TRBV12-4 and TRBJ1-1; D ambiguous. Trimming removed 7 bases at V and 6 bases at J, with 9 bases between. This CDR3 spans 11 amino acids. CDR3 sequence reads: CASTVFPEAFF. In DNA, the CDR3 is TGTGCCAGCACTGTCTTTCCTGAAGCTTTCTTT.

The gene calls are TRBV30 and TRBJ1-1; D gene unclear. Germline V gene sequence: CDR1 GTSNPN, CDR2 SVGIG (reference sequence). Trimming cost V 4 bases and J 4 bases, with 19 bases left between them. CDR3 length equals 15 residues. The CDR3 bases are TGTGCCTGGAACCTAGCCGGGAGGTGGAGCACTGAAGCTTTCTTT. Protein sequence: CAWNLAGRWSTEAFF. Based on the CDR3 plus reference TRBV30 and TRBJ1-1, the full variable domain is SQTIHQWPATLVQPVGSPLSLECTVEGTSNPNLYWYRQAAGRGLQLLFYSVGIGQISSEVPQNLSASRPQDRQFILSSKKLLLSDSGFYLCAWNLAGRWSTEAFFGQGTRLTVV.

The chain uses TRBV4-1 and TRBJ1-1; D possibly corresponds to TRBD1 (5 bases). Germline CDR1 MGHRA, CDR2 YSYEKL. CDR3 length: 15 amino acids. V was pared by 4 bases and J by 4 bases, with 16 bases between. Here the CDR3 reads CASSLQTGLSTEAFF. DNA of the CDR3: TGCGCCAGCAGCCTACAAACAGGCCTCAGCACTGAAGCTTTCTTT.

The chain employs TRBV7-9 and TRBJ1-2; D might be TRBD1 (5 bases). Germline CDR1 and CDR2: SEHNR and FQNEAQ (reference sequence). The CDR3 contains 13 residues. The germline V and J ends were trimmed by 1 base and 4 bases, with 7 bases remaining between them. Here the CDR3 DNA reads TGTGCCAGCAGCTTAGTAGGGGCCTATGGCTACACCTTC. It codes for CASSLVGAYGYTF.

This clone was observed a single time. This chain links TRBV2 with TRBJ1-6, with 9 bases matching TRBD1. V was pared by 4 bases and J by 10 bases, with 5 bases of the junction left unmatched. CDR1 and CDR2 (germline): SNHLY, FYNNEI. The CDR3 extends over 14 amino acids. The DNA for the CDR3 is TGTGCCAGCAGTGTGGGACAGGGAGTCTCACCCCTCCACTTT. It yields the protein CASSVGQGVSPLHF.

This clone was detected once. This sequence joins TRBV2 and TRBJ1-2, with 10 nucleotides matching TRBD1. Germline CDR1 reads SNHLY; CDR2 reads FYNNEI. This CDR3 comprises 16 residues. Trimming removed 4 bases from V and 4 bases from J; junction bases left unmatched: 9. The CDR3 DNA sequence: TGTGCCAGCAGTGCTGACAGGGGGCGAAGTAGCTATGGCTACACCTTC. The encoded protein is CASSADRGRSSYGYTF.

The chain has TRBV27 and TRBJ2-1; 9 bases map to TRBD2. Germline assignment: CDR1 MNHEY and CDR2 SMNVEV (reference sequence). This CDR3 is 12 amino acids long. V gave up 6 bases and J gave up 15 bases; unmatched junction bases: 9. CDR3 sequence reads: CASSISGSWLFF. Here the CDR3 DNA reads TGTGCCAGCAGCATTAGCGGGAGTTGGCTGTTCTTC.

The CDR3 loop is CASSSRMNTEAFF. CDR3 nucleotides: TGTGCCAGCAGCTCTAGGATGAACACTGAAGCTTTCTTT. This chain connects TRBV3-1 (or the pseudogene TRBV3-2) to TRBJ1-1; D remains ambiguous. The CDR3 runs to 13 residues. Trimming left V 5 bases short and J 0 bases short, with 7 bases between. The germline V gene encodes CDR1 LGHDT and CDR2 YNNKEL (reference sequence).